This T cell receptor (beta chain) was recovered during a study of Graves' ophthalmopathy and Graves' hyperthyroidism. Whole-study findings and limits: Detected in blood as well were most expanded thyroid clonotypes with frequency above 0.001.

This clonotype appeared a few times. Its target is not known. The CDR3 contains 13 residues. Between the trimmed V and J ends, which lost 1 base and 4 bases, there was a span of 11 bases. Germline lookup yields CDR1 DFQATT and CDR2 SNEGSKA (reference sequence). Amplification targeted the TCR beta CDR3 regions, with RNA transcripts as the source material. After a first-round RT-PCR with HTBI primers, a second-round multiplex PCR was run. Each CDR3 protein is one row after TCRdb ran MiXCR on the multiplex PCR reads. The sample includes around 1.1 million distinct CDR3 sequences, 36% of them seen just once.

Sequencing used peripheral blood or thyroid tissue (not recorded which). The rearrangement joins TRBV20-1 to TRBJ2-7, with no clear D. This TCR was recovered from an adult man with Graves' hyperthyroidism. The CDR3 region has the DNA TGCAGTGCTAGAGCGCAAAACTTTTACGAGCAGTACTTC. It yields the protein CSARAQNFYEQYF.